The present entry profiles one T cell receptor (beta chain) with its context. Per germline, CDR1 MGHRA and CDR2 YSYEKL. The CDR3 sequence is 13 residues long. The V end lost 1 base, the J end lost 4 bases, and 7 bases lay between the germline ends. This specimen comes from a study of blood T cell repertoires in COVID-19. The table came from immunoSEQ multiplex PCR; TCRdb's copy has only in-frame clones and leaves some out. The sample lists fewer than 350,000 clones, roughly 86% occurring once. This sequence originates from a woman in her twenties or thirties who had recovered from COVID-19. This sequence joins TRBV4-1 and TRBJ2-5; D unclear. The sequenced sample was peripheral blood. The CDR3 loop is CASSQVYRETQYF. CDR3 DNA: TGCGCCAGCAGCCAAGTTTATCGAGAGACCCAGTACTTC.